These 20 T cell receptor beta chains originate from one sample sequenced in a study of cytomegalovirus exposure and HLA in healthy donors. This PCR relied on a set of 60 Vbeta primers and 13 Jbeta primers. The repertoire was sequenced with immunoSEQ multiplex PCR; TCRdb's copy has only in-frame clones and lacks some. Found here are over 150,000 clones, 60% to 80% of them singletons; the top ten hold roughly 3.6%. The sample consisted of PBMCs. The receptors stem from a young man in good health and CMV-seropositive.

The rearrangement links TRBV7-9 to TRBJ1-1; TRBD1 agrees at 7 bases. V trimming: 4 bases; J trimming: 6 bases; junction bases outside the gene matches: 2. Germline-derived CDR1 and CDR2 are SEHNR and FQNEAQ (reference sequence). The CDR3 is 12 residues long. CDR3 protein: CASSWGTAEAFF. CDR3 coding DNA: TGTGCCAGCAGCTGGGGGACAGCTGAAGCTTTCTTT. The variable domain in full, completed from reference TRBV7-9 and TRBJ1-1, reads DTGVSQNPRHKITKRGQNVTFRCDPISEHNRLYWYRQTLGQGPEFLTYFQNEAQLEKSRLLSDRFSAERPKGSFSTLEIQRTEQGDSAMYLCASSWGTAEAFFGQGTRLTVV.

The sample holds one count of this clone. The chain links TRBV5-1 to TRBJ2-1, with TRBD2 matching over 12 bases. Trimming removed 4 bases from V and 10 bases from J; junction bases left unmatched: 9. Per the germline V gene, CDR1 is SGHRS and CDR2 is YFSETQ. The CDR3 runs to 15 residues. CDR3 sequence: CASSPPSGGAGEQFF. The CDR3 DNA reads TGCGCCAGCAGCCCTCCTAGCGGGGGGGCGGGGGAGCAGTTCTTC.

The genes are TRBV5-1 and TRBJ2-2; D gene uncertain. V lost 0 bases and J lost 2, with 8 bases in between. CDR3 length: 15 residues. The germline CDR1 and CDR2 sequences are SGHRS and YFSETQ. CDR3 bases: TGCGCCAGCAGCTTGGGCAGGCTTAACACCGGGGAGCTGTTTTTT. Its translation: CASSLGRLNTGELFF.

This chain connects TRBV30 to TRBJ1-3; weak D call: TRBD1 (5 bases). Germline CDR1 and CDR2: GTSNPN and SVGIG (reference sequence). V lost 1 base to trimming and J lost 3 bases, with 10 bases between them. The CDR3 is 14 amino acids. The CDR3 protein is CAWSAGGFGNTIYF. Written as DNA, the CDR3 is TGTGCCTGGAGTGCGGGGGGGTTTGGAAACACCATATATTTT.

J is TRBJ2-7 and V is TRBV5-1, with unresolved D. In germline, CDR1 is SGHRS, CDR2 YFSETQ. V lost 0 bases, J lost 2 bases, and 9 bases lay in between. This CDR3 contains 14 residues. The chain's CDR3 is CASSLVEFPYEQYF. The CDR3 bases are TGCGCCAGCAGCTTGGTTGAGTTTCCCTACGAGCAGTACTTC.

The genes are TRBV10-3 and TRBJ1-1, with D perhaps TRBD1 (5 bases). V was trimmed by 4 bases and J by 1 base, leaving 13 bases between them. CDR1 ENHRY and CDR2 SYGVKD come from the germline V gene. CDR3 length: 15 amino acids. Written as DNA, the CDR3 is TGTGCCATCAGTGGCTTCAGGGACTCGAACACTGAAGCTTTCTTT. It specifies CAISGFRDSNTEAFF.

The rearrangement joins TRBV11-2 to TRBJ2-1; possible D gene TRBD2, 6 bases. The CDR3 sequence is 15 residues long. V was pared by 5 bases and J by 4 bases, with 15 bases between. Germline V gives CDR1 SGHAT, CDR2 FQNNGV. CDR3 in DNA: TGTGCCAGCAGCCCCGCTAGCGCGGGATACAATGAGCAGTTCTTC. The encoded protein is CASSPASAGYNEQFF. Full variable domain (remainder filled in from reference TRBV11-2 and TRBJ2-1): EAGVAQSPRYKIIEKRQSVAFWCNPISGHATLYWYQQILGQGPKLLIQFQNNGVVDDSQLPKDRFSAERLKGVDSTLKIQPAKLEDSAVYLCASSPASAGYNEQFFGPGTRLTVL.

The chain couples TRBV10-3 to TRBJ2-3; D not resolved. The CDR3 contains 14 residues. From germline, CDR1 is ENHRY and CDR2 SYGVKD. V was shortened by 6 bases and J by 0 bases, with 10 bases between the two germline ends. The CDR3 protein is CAISVGPSTDTQYF. CDR3 nucleotides: TGTGCCATCAGCGTTGGGCCTAGCACAGATACGCAGTATTTT.

The chain employs TRBV5-1 and TRBJ2-7; D is possibly TRBD2 (5 bases). Germline V gene sequence: CDR1 SGHRS, CDR2 YFSETQ. Deletions cut 0 bases from V and 4 bases from J, with 11 bases between. The CDR3 is made up of 14 amino acids. As DNA, the CDR3 is TGCGCCAGCAGCTTGGCCTTGAGCGGATACGAGCAGTACTTC. Translated, it gives CASSLALSGYEQYF.

This chain connects TRBV7-9 to TRBJ2-2, with D unclear. The V gene's germline CDR1 is SEHNR and CDR2 FQNEAQ (reference sequence). The CDR3 is 13 residues long. Between the trimmed V and J ends, which lost 1 base and 4 bases, there was a span of 4 bases. In DNA form, the CDR3 reads TGTGCCAGCAGCTTAGACAGCACCGGGGAGCTGTTTTTT. Translation gives CASSLDSTGELFF.

The rearrangement joins TRBV19 to TRBJ1-5, with TRBD1 as a possible D gene (5 bases). V lost 4 bases to trimming and J lost 0 bases, with 10 bases between them. The length of the CDR3 is 15 residues. Germline V gives CDR1 LNHDA, CDR2 SQIVND (reference sequence). CDR3 in amino acids: CASSSDSYSNQPQHF. CDR3 DNA: TGTGCCAGTAGTAGTGACAGCTATAGCAATCAGCCCCAGCATTTT.

The genes are TRBV19 and TRBJ1-5, with 7 bases aligning to TRBD1. Germline-derived CDR1 and CDR2 are LNHDA and SQIVND (reference sequence). The CDR3 has 16 amino acids. V lost 3 bases and J lost 2; bases outside the gene matches: 7. CDR3 sequence: CASSMDRPLGNQPQHF. CDR3 bases: TGTGCCAGTAGTATGGACAGGCCGCTAGGCAATCAGCCCCAGCATTTT.

The rearrangement joins TRBV19 to TRBJ2-1, with a possible D match to TRBD2 (6 bases). CDR1 is LNHDA and CDR2 is SQIVND in the germline V gene (reference sequence). This CDR3 region has 15 residues. The V and J ends lost 3 bases and 8 bases respectively, with 17 bases between them. This chain's CDR3 is CASSIEGGGIHEQFF. CDR3 nucleotides: TGTGCCAGTAGTATTGAGGGAGGCGGGATCCATGAGCAGTTCTTC.

This clone turned up a few times. The chain combines TRBV19 with TRBJ2-7; 7 bases match TRBD1. V trimming: 6 bases; J trimming: 0 bases; junction bases outside the gene matches: 2. This CDR3 comprises 13 residues. Germline CDR1 and CDR2: LNHDA and SQIVND (reference sequence). The CDR3 reads CASRGTDSYEQYF. CDR3 sequence (DNA): TGTGCCAGTAGAGGGACAGACTCCTACGAGCAGTACTTC.

V and J are TRBV5-1 and TRBJ1-6; 8 bases match TRBD1. Germline V lookup: CDR1 SGHRS, CDR2 YFSETQ. With 4 bases clipped from V and 7 bases from J, the junction kept 7 bases outside the gene matches. The CDR3 spans 15 residues. The CDR3 loop is CASSPGTGGNSPLHF. CDR3 sequence (DNA): TGCGCCAGCAGCCCCGGGACAGGAGGCAATTCACCCCTCCACTTT.

The chain carries TRBV7-9 and TRBJ2-2; 9 bases map to TRBD1. The V segment lost 5 bases and the J segment 4 bases; nucleotides outside the gene matches: 8. The CDR3 has 16 residues. Germline V gene data show CDR1 as SEHNR and CDR2 as FQNEAQ (reference sequence). CDR3 coding DNA: TGTGCCAGCAGCACCAACAGGGGGCGCGTCACCGGGGAGCTGTTTTTT. It translates to CASSTNRGRVTGELFF.

This chain joins TRBV7-9 and TRBJ2-3; D gene ambiguous. The CDR3 loop spans 12 amino acids. Per germline, CDR1 SEHNR and CDR2 FQNEAQ (reference sequence). V lost 5 bases and J 2 bases, leaving 5 bases between the germline ends. CDR3 sequence (DNA): TGTGCCAGCAGCGCGGACACAGATACGCAGTATTTT. This sequence encodes CASSADTDTQYF.

The chain joins TRBV5-4 to TRBJ2-7; 10 nucleotides agree with TRBD1. The CDR3 is made up of 15 amino acids. CDR1 is SGHNT and CDR2 is YYREEE in the germline V gene (reference sequence). Trimming cost V 2 bases and J 3 bases; bases outside gene matches: 5. CDR3 protein: CASSFPGQGRYEQYF. The CDR3 DNA reads as TGTGCCAGCAGCTTCCCGGGACAGGGGCGCTACGAGCAGTACTTC.

The gene calls are TRBV5-4 and TRBJ1-2; D gene unclear. V was pared by 3 bases and J by 2 bases, with 8 bases between. The CDR3 runs to 13 residues. CDR1 SGHNT and CDR2 YYREEE come from the germline V gene (reference sequence). The CDR3 DNA is TGTGCCAGCAGCTCGGGAGGAAACTATGGCTACACCTTC. Encoded protein: CASSSGGNYGYTF.

The chain recombines TRBV6-4 with TRBJ1-1; tentative D call: TRBD1 (5 bases). V dropped 3 bases and J dropped 4 bases, with 12 bases sitting between them. The CDR3 is 14 amino acids. Germline V CDR1 and CDR2: MRHNA, SNTAGT. This chain's CDR3 is CASSEQALLTEAFF. In DNA, the CDR3 is TGTGCCAGCAGTGAACAGGCTCTGCTCACTGAAGCTTTCTTT.